This T cell receptor beta chain appears in the sequencing data of a study of shared clonotypes between healthy human individuals. Researchers divided each subset's genomic DNA evenly across several immunoSEQ plates. The method was immunoSEQ multiplex PCR; TCRdb's version includes in-frame clones alone and lacks a portion of them. The sample holds some 2,500,000 clones, about 90% seen once. The sequence was collected from a man aged 18-30 years in good health. Some clones in this sample may be carry-over from other donors' samples. Material: naive CD4+ T cells from PBMCs. Subset reported: CD45RA+ positively selected.

The DNA for the CDR3 is TGTGCCAGCAGTTTAGTCAGGACTCTTATAGATACGCAGTATTTT. It translates to CASSLVRTLIDTQYF. V is TRBV28 and J is TRBJ2-3, with D possibly TRBD2 on 5 matching bases. Germline-derived CDR1 and CDR2 are MDHEN and SYDVKM. The CDR3 contains 15 residues. Trimming left V 2 bases short and J 5 bases short, with 14 bases between.